The rows below give T cell receptor beta chains drawn from one sample of a study of shared clonotypes between healthy human individuals. The protocol was immunoSEQ multiplex PCR, while the TCRdb copy is restricted to in-frame clones and leaves out a portion. The sample records about 2 million clones, roughly 95% being singletons. Source material: naive CD8+ T cells sorted from blood. The receptors stem from a man younger than 35 in good health. The CDR3 runs from the conserved cysteine through the conserved F or W. D genes are given only for firm matches. Size is stated for part of the rows, as once, few or many counts, or as a class when the clone is expanded.

>TRBV6-5|TRBJ2-7|TRBD2|NA
CASSYSRAGAYEQYF
TGTGCCAGCAGTTACTCGAGAGCGGGAGCCTACGAGCAGTACTTC
>TRBV7-9|TRBJ2-7|TRBD2|NA
CASSPGGRYEQYF
TGTGCCAGCAGTCCGGGGGGTAGGTACGAGCAGTACTTC
>TRBV5-5|TRBJ2-5|TRBD2|NA
CASSSLTSGTQETQYF
TGTGCCAGCAGTTCCCTGACTAGCGGGACACAAGAGACCCAGTACTTC
>TRBV7-9|TRBJ1-1|TRBD1|once
CASSLDGTGATQNTEAFF
TGTGCCAGCAGCTTAGACGGGACAGGGGCCACTCAGAACACTGAAGCTTTCTTT
>TRBV7-9|TRBJ2-3|NA|NA
CASSFRADTQYF
TGTGCCAGCAGCTTCCGGGCAGATACGCAGTATTTT
>TRBV7-9|TRBJ2-7|NA|NA
CASSSGQTYEQYF
TGTGCCAGCAGCTCTGGACAGACCTACGAGCAGTACTTC
>TRBV2|TRBJ1-4|NA|NA
CASSEYGLGEKLFF
TGTGCCAGCAGTGAATATGGGTTAGGTGAAAAACTGTTTTTT
>TRBV30|TRBJ2-7|TRBD2|NA
CALSGTSNTRGPYEQYF
TGTGCCTTATCCGGGACTAGCAATACTAGGGGGCCCTACGAGCAGTACTTC
>TRBV7-9|TRBJ2-7|NA|NA
CASSLGVGISYEQYF
TGTGCCAGCAGCTTAGGGGTGGGTATCTCCTACGAGCAGTACTTC
>TRBV30|TRBJ1-1|NA|once
CAWSVGSEAFF
TGTGCCTGGAGTGTAGGTTCTGAAGCTTTCTTT
>TRBV5-8|TRBJ2-7|NA|NA
CASSPGWEQYF
TGTGCCAGCAGCCCAGGGTGGGAGCAGTACTTC
>TRBV7-9|TRBJ2-7|NA|NA
CASSLGTNEQYF
TGTGCCAGCAGCTTAGGGACAAACGAGCAGTACTTC
>TRBV6-5|TRBJ1-4|NA|NA
CASRMDSFFNEKLFF
TGTGCCAGCAGAATGGACTCGTTCTTTAATGAAAAACTGTTTTTT
>TRBV7-8|TRBJ2-5|TRBD2|NA
CASSPWTSGDRGETQYF
TGTGCCAGCAGCCCATGGACTAGCGGGGATAGGGGGGAGACCCAGTACTTC
>TRBV4-1|TRBJ1-4|NA|NA
CASSQESGGKLFF
TGCGCCAGCAGCCAAGAGAGCGGGGGTAAACTGTTTTTT
>TRBV29-1|TRBJ1-2|TRBD1|NA
CSVEAAGGRYGYTF
TGCAGCGTTGAAGCGGCAGGGGGCAGGTATGGCTACACCTTC
>TRBV28|TRBJ2-7|NA|once
CASSFQGEMSYEQYF
TGTGCCAGCAGTTTTCAAGGGGAAATGTCCTACGAGCAGTACTTC
>TRBV9|TRBJ2-7|NA|NA
CASSVGGGAPYEQYF
TGTGCCAGCAGCGTAGGTGGCGGGGCCCCCTACGAGCAGTACTTC
>TRBV7-2|TRBJ2-1|NA|NA
CASSLEWGAPYNEQFF
TGTGCCAGCAGCTTAGAATGGGGGGCCCCCTACAATGAGCAGTTCTTC
>TRBV9|TRBJ1-1|TRBD1|NA
CASSRTGANTEAFF
TGTGCCAGCAGCAGGACAGGGGCGAACACTGAAGCTTTCTTT
>TRBV11-2|TRBJ2-2|NA|NA
CASSSGSNTGELFF
TGTGCCAGCAGCTCGGGGTCGAACACCGGGGAGCTGTTTTTT
>TRBV7-6|TRBJ2-3|NA|NA
CASSLRLLNTDTQYF
TGTGCCAGCAGCTTAAGACTACTAAACACAGATACGCAGTATTTT
>TRBV4-1|TRBJ2-7|NA|NA
CASSQVFGAASYEQYF
TGCGCCAGCAGCCAAGTTTTCGGCGCAGCCTCCTACGAGCAGTACTTC
>TRBV10-3|TRBJ2-3|NA|once
CAISEAGIVTDTQYF
TGTGCCATCAGTGAAGCAGGGATTGTCACAGATACGCAGTATTTT
>TRBV27|TRBJ2-5|TRBD2|NA
CASSDRGTTQETQYF
TGTGCCAGCAGTGACCGGGGGACTACCCAAGAGACCCAGTACTTC
>TRBV4-1|TRBJ2-5|TRBD1|NA
CASSPRDSKETQYF
TGCGCCAGCAGCCCACGGGACAGTAAAGAGACCCAGTACTTC
>TRBV5-1|TRBJ1-2|NA|NA
CASSLEDPKSRGYTF
TGCGCCAGCAGCTTGGAGGACCCAAAGTCGAGGGGCTACACCTTC
>TRBV18|TRBJ2-3|NA|few
CASSPFSGTDTQYF
TGTGCCAGCTCACCCTTTAGCGGCACAGATACGCAGTATTTT
>TRBV5-1|TRBJ2-1|TRBD2|NA
CASSFSRAGGPFNNEQFF
TGCGCCAGCAGCTTCTCCCGGGCGGGGGGCCCATTTAACAATGAGCAGTTCTTC
>TRBV27|TRBJ1-6|NA|NA
CASSLEGRGGSPLHF
TGTGCCAGCAGTTTAGAGGGCAGGGGAGGATCACCCCTCCACTTT
>TRBV4-3|TRBJ2-7|TRBD2|NA
CASRPTKLAFEQYF
TGCGCCAGCAGACCGACAAAACTAGCGTTCGAGCAGTACTTC
>TRBV30|TRBJ2-7|TRBD2|NA
CAWSFGGGEQYF
TGTGCCTGGAGTTTCGGGGGGGGCGAGCAGTACTTC
>TRBV25-1|TRBJ2-6|NA|NA
CASSDSRAGANVLTF
TGTGCCAGCAGTGATTCGAGAGCAGGGGCCAACGTCCTGACTTTC
>TRBV28|TRBJ1-1|NA|NA
CASSLSGQILNTEAFF
TGTGCCAGCAGTTTATCAGGACAGATCTTGAACACTGAAGCTTTCTTT
>TRBV19|TRBJ2-3|NA|once
CASSIWTATSTDTQYF
TGTGCCAGTAGTATCTGGACGGCAACTAGCACAGATACGCAGTATTTT
>TRBV18|TRBJ2-1|TRBD2|NA
CASSPGGSYNEQFF
TGTGCCAGCTCACCGGGGGGGTCCTACAATGAGCAGTTCTTC
>TRBV6-5|TRBJ2-3|TRBD1|NA
CASSYMGQTTDTQYF
TGTGCCAGCAGTTACATGGGACAGACCACAGATACGCAGTATTTT
>TRBV19|TRBJ2-7|NA|NA
CASKESGLSYEQYF
TGTGCCAGTAAAGAGAGCGGGCTCTCCTACGAGCAGTACTTC
>TRBV18|TRBJ2-7|TRBD2|NA
CASSPGLAEEVDEQYF
TGTGCCAGCTCACCCGGACTAGCGGAGGAGGTGGACGAGCAGTACTTC
>TRBV11-2|TRBJ2-7|NA|few
CASSSGGPYEQYF
TGTGCCAGCAGCTCCGGGGGCCCCTACGAGCAGTACTTC
>TRBV5-8|TRBJ2-3|TRBD1|NA
CASSRGLGQETDTQYF
TGTGCCAGCAGCCGGGGTCTGGGACAGGAGACAGATACGCAGTATTTT
>TRBV21-1|TRBJ1-2|NA|NA
CASSKKGSNQNGYTF
TGTGCCAGCAGCAAAAAAGGATCGAATCAGAATGGCTACACCTTC
>TRBV5-1|TRBJ2-7|NA|NA
CASSFHVNGGCEQYF
TGCGCCAGCAGCTTCCATGTTAATGGGGGATGCGAGCAGTACTTC
>TRBV7-2|TRBJ2-7|NA|NA
CASSPSGSYEQYF
TGTGCCAGCAGTCCAAGCGGCAGCTACGAGCAGTACTTC